The clone carrying this T cell receptor (beta chain) occurred once. This table comes from immunoSEQ multiplex PCR, and its TCRdb copy is limited to in-frame clones, with some not included. The repertoire holds a few million clones, with 93% as singletons. The data belong to a study of shared clonotypes between healthy human individuals. Trimming removed 3 bases from V and 4 bases from J, with 10 bases in between. The CDR3 totals 13 residues. Looked up from germline, CDR1 is MDHEN and CDR2 is SYDVKM. This receptor was identified in a man aged 18 to 30 in good health. Some clones in this sample may be carry-over from other donors' samples. V usage is TRBV28 and J usage is TRBJ2-7, with no clear D. The sequencing input was naive CD4+ T cells from PBMCs. As to subset: CD45RA+ positively selected. The CDR3: CASSFRVPYEQYF. The CDR3, as DNA: TGTGCCAGCAGTTTTAGGGTTCCGTACGAGCAGTACTTC.